This T cell receptor (beta chain) was identified during a study of T cell responses to AZD1222 COVID-19 vaccine. Study observations and caveats: Females made up more of the donors, who were largely white British, and clonal diversity may have come out too low. Regions 160-218 and 743-854 dominated among vaccine-associated CD4 TCRs spanning spike. Sampling captured repertoires only after the peak T cell response.

About this clone itself: What it recognizes is unknown.

Second-dose intervals of approximately 4 or approximately 12 weeks were pooled. The protocol was immunoSEQ multiplex PCR, while the TCRdb copy is restricted to in-frame clones and leaves out a portion. This table has some 170,000 clones, 94% appearing once. The TCR originated in an adult who received the AZD1222 COVID-19 vaccine. The sequencing used peripheral blood, collected 28 days after the second AZD1222 dose.

Here the CDR3 DNA reads TGTGCCAGCAGCGTAGTAGCGGGAGGCTATGAGCAGTTCTTC. It codes for CASSVVAGGYEQFF. This chain links TRBV9 with TRBJ2-1; TRBD2 aligns across 10 bases. The CDR3 loop spans 14 amino acids. After removal of 0 bases from V and 8 bases from J, the junction contained 2 bases not matched to a gene. CDR1 and CDR2 (germline): SGDLS, YYNGEE.